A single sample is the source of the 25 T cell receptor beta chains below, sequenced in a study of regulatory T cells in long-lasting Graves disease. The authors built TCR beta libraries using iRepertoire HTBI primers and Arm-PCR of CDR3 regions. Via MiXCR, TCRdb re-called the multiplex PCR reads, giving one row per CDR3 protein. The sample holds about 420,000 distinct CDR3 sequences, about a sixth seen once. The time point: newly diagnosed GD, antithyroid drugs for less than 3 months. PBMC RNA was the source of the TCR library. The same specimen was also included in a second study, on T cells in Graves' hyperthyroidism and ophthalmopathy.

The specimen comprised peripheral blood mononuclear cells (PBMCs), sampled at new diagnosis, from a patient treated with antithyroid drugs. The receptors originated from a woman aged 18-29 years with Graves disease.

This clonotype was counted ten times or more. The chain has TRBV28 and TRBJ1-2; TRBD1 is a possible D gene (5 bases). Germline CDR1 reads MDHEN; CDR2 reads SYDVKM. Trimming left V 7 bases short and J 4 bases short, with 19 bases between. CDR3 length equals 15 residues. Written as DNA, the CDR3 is TGTGCCAGCACCTCTGGTCCCCAGGGAGGCTATGGCTACACCTTC. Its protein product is CASTSGPQGGYGYTF.

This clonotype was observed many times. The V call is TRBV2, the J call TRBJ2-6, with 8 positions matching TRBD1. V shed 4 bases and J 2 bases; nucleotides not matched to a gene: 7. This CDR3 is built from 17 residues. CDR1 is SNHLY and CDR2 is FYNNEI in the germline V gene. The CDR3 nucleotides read TGTGCCAGCAGTGTTAAGGCAGGGGGCGCTGGGGCCAACGTCCTGACTTTC. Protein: CASSVKAGGAGANVLTF.

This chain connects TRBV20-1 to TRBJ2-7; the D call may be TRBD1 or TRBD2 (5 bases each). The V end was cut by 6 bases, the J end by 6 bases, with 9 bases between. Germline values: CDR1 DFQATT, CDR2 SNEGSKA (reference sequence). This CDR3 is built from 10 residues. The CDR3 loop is CSAGDLEQYF. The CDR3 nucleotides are TGCAGTGCCGGGGACCTCGAGCAGTACTTC.

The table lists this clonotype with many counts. The DNA of the CDR3 is TGTGCCAGCAGCCCCAGCGGGATATCACCGTCTACGCAGTATTTT. Translation gives CASSPSGISPSTQYF. The J gene is TRBJ2-3, the V gene TRBV12-3 or TRBV12-4; 7 bases fit TRBD2. The V gene end was trimmed by 6 bases and the J gene end by 8 bases; junction bases not matched to a gene: 14. This CDR3 is 15 amino acids long.

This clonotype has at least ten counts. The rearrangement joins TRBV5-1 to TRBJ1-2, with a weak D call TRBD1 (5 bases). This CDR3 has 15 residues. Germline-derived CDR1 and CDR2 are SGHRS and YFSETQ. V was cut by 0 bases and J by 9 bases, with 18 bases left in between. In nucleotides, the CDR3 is TGCGCCAGCAGCTTGGTGGAGGGGCTCCCCTGGAGCTACACCTTC. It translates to CASSLVEGLPWSYTF.

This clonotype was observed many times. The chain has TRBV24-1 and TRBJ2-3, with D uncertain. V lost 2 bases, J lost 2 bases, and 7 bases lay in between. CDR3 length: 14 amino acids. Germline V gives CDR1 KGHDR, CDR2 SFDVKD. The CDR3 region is CATSDSSYTDTQYF. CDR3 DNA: TGTGCCACCAGTGATTCTTCTTACACAGATACGCAGTATTTT.

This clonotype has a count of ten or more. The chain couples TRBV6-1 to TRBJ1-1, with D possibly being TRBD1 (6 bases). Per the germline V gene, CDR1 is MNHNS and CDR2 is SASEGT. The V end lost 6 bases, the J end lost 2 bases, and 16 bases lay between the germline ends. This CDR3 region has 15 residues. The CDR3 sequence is CASRPGQMGNTEAFF. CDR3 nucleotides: TGTGCCAGCAGGCCAGGACAGATGGGAAACACTGAAGCTTTCTTT.

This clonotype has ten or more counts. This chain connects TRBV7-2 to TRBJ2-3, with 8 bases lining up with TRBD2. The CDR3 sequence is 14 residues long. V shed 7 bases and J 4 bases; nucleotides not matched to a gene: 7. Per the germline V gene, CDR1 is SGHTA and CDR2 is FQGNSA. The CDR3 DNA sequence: TGTGCCAGCACCCGGACTAGCAACCCAGATACGCAGTATTTT. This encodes CASTRTSNPDTQYF.

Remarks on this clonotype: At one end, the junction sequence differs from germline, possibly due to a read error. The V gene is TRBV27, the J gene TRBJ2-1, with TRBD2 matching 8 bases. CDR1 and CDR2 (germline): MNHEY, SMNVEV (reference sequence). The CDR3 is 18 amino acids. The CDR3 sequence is CVSSPAGFTSGYLNEQFF. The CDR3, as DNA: TGTGTCAGCAGTCCCGCGGGTTTTACTAGCGGATACCTCAATGAGCAGTTCTTC.

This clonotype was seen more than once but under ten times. CDR3 in amino acids: CASSLEFMNTEAFF. In nucleotides, the CDR3 is TGTGCCAGCAGTTTGGAGTTCATGAACACTGAAGCTTTCTTT. This sequence joins TRBV12-3 or TRBV12-4 and TRBJ1-1; D gene unclear. There are 14 residues in the CDR3. Trimming pared 3 bases from V and 0 bases from J, leaving 8 bases between.

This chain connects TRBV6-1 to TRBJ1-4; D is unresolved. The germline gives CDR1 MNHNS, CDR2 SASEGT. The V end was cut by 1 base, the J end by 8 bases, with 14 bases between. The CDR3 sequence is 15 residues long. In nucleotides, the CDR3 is TGTGCCAGCAGTGAAGGGGAGACCCTAGGAGAAAAACTGTTTTTT. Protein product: CASSEGETLGEKLFF.

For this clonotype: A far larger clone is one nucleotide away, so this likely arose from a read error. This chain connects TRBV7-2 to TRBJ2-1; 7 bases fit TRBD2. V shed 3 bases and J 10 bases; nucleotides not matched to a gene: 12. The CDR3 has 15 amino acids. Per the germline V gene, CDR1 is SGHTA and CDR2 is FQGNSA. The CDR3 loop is CASSLEGGPHYEQFF. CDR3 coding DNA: TGTGCCAGCAGCTTGGAGGGAGGGCCGCACTACGAGCAGTTCTTC.

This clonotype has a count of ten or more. As DNA, the CDR3 is TGTGCCAGTAGCTCCCCCGGGACTAGCGGCACAGATACGCAGTATTTT. Translation gives CASSSPGTSGTDTQYF. The chain has TRBV19 and TRBJ2-3; 10 bases fit TRBD2. Germline trimming cut 6 bases from V and 1 base from J; bases unmatched to any gene: 7. CDR1 is LNHDA, CDR2 SQIVND, per germline (reference sequence). There are 16 residues in the CDR3.

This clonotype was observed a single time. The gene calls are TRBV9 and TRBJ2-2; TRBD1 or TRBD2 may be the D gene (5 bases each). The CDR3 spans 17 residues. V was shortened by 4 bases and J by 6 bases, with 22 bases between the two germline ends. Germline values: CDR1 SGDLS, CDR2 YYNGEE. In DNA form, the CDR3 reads TGTGCCAGCAGCTCCCCCGCCGGGGCACTCTTGGCCGGGGAGCTGTTTTTT. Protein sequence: CASSSPAGALLAGELFF.

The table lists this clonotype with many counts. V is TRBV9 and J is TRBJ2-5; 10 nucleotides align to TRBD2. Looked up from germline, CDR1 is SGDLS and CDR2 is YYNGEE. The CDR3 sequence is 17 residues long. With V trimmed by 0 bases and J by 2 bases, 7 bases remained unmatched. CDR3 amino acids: CASSVGLAGDLQETQYF. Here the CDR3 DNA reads TGTGCCAGCAGCGTAGGACTAGCGGGTGACCTTCAAGAGACCCAGTACTTC.

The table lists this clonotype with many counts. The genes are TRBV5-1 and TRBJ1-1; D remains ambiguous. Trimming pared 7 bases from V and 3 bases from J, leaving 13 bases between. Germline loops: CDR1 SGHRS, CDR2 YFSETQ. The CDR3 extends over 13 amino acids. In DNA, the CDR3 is TGCGCCAGCCGGAACAGCCGATACACTGAAGCTTTCTTT. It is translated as CASRNSRYTEAFF.

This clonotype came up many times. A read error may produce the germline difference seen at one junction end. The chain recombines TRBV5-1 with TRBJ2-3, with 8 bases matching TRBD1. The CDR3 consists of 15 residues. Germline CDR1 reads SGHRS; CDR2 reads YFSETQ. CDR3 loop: CASSLDRVGTDTQYF. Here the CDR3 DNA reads TGTGCCAGCAGCTTGGACAGGGTGGGGACAGATACGCAGTATTTT.

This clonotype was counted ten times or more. The CDR3 reads CASSGQGRSKQYF. Here the CDR3 DNA reads TGTGCCAGCTCGGGACAGGGACGCTCGAAGCAGTACTTC. The rearrangement uses TRBV28 and TRBJ2-7, with TRBD1 matching over 9 bases. There are 13 residues in the CDR3. In germline, CDR1 is MDHEN, CDR2 SYDVKM. V trimming: 8 bases; J trimming: 8 bases; junction bases outside the gene matches: 10.

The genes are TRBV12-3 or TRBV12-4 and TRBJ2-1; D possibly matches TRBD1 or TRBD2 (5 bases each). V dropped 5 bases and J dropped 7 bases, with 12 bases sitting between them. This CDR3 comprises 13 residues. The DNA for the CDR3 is TGTGCCAGCAGTCTCCGGGACCAAAATGAGCAGTTCTTC. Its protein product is CASSLRDQNEQFF.

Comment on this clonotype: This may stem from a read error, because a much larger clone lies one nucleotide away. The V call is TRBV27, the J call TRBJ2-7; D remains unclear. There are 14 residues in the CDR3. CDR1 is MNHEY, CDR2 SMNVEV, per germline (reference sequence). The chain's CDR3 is CASSPTVSSCEQYF. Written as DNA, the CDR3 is TGTGCCAGCAGTCCGACGGTGAGCTCCTGCGAGCAGTACTTC.

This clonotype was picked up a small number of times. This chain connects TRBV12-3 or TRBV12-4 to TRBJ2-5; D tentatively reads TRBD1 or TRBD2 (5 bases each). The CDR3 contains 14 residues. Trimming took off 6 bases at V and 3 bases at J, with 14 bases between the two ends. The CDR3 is CASSPEGKEETQYF. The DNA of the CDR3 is TGTGCCAGCAGCCCCGAGGGGAAAGAAGAGACCCAGTACTTC.

As DNA, the CDR3 is TGTGCCAGCAGCCAAGATGTGAGGGGGGGAGAGACCCAGTACTTC. Its protein is CASSQDVRGGETQYF. The rearrangement joins TRBV7-3 to TRBJ2-5; the D gene is possibly TRBD2 (7 bases). Deletions cut 5 bases from V and 4 bases from J, with 17 bases between. The CDR3 is made up of 15 amino acids. CDR1 and CDR2 (germline): SGHTA, FQGTGA.

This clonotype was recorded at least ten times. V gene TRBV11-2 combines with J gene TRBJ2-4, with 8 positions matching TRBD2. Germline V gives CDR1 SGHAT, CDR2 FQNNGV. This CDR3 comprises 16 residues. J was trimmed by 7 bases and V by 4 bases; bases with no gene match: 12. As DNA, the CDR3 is TGTGCCAGCAGCTCCCCGGGGGGGGGGCGAGGGAACATTCAGTACTTC. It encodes CASSSPGGGRGNIQYF.

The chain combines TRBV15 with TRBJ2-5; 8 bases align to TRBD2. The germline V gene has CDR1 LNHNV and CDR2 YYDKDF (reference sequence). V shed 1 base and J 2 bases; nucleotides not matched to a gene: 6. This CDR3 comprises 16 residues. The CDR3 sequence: CATSRGGSGTQETQYF. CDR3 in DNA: TGTGCCACCAGCAGAGGTGGTAGCGGGACTCAAGAGACCCAGTACTTC.

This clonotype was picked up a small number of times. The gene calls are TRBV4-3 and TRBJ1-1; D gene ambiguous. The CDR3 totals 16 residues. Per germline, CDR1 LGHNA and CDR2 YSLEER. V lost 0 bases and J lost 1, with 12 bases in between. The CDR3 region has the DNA TGCGCCAGCAGCCAAGATGCGCACAAGGAGAACACTGAAGCTTTCTTT. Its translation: CASSQDAHKENTEAFF.